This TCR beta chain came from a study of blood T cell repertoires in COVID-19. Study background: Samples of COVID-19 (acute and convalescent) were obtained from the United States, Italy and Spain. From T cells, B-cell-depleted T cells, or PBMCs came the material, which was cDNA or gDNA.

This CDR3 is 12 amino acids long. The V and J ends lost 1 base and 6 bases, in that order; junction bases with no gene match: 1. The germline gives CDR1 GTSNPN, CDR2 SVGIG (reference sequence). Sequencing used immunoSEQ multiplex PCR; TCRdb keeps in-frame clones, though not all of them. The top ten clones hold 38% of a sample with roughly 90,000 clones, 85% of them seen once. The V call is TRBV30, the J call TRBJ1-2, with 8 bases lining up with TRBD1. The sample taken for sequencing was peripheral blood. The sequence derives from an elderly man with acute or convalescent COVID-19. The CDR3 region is CAWSDRGNGYTF. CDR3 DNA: TGTGCCTGGAGTGACAGGGGGAATGGCTACACCTTC.